The clone carrying this TCR beta chain was counted at least ten times. Its antigen is not known. MiXCR was run by TCRdb on the 5' RACE reads, yielding one entry per CDR3 protein. The repertoire holds about 580,000 distinct CDR3 sequences, with about a sixth as singletons. Germline V CDR1 and CDR2: SGHRS, YFSETQ. The V and J ends lost 0 bases and 6 bases respectively, with 12 bases between them. The CDR3 totals 14 residues. The sample comes from a study of T cells after yellow fever vaccination. Study-wide findings and caveats: Once the booster was given, most primary-vaccination clones reappeared, at approximately 97% for CD4 and over 70% for CD8.

This material consisted of PBMCs, taken 5 to 6 days after the first yellow fever vaccination. This TCR was sampled from a man in his late teens or twenties who received the YFV17D yellow fever vaccine. V gene TRBV5-1 combines with J gene TRBJ2-5, with D unclear. The CDR3 here is CASSLDVGVQTQYF. CDR3 bases: TGCGCCAGCAGCTTGGACGTGGGTGTTCAGACCCAGTACTTC.